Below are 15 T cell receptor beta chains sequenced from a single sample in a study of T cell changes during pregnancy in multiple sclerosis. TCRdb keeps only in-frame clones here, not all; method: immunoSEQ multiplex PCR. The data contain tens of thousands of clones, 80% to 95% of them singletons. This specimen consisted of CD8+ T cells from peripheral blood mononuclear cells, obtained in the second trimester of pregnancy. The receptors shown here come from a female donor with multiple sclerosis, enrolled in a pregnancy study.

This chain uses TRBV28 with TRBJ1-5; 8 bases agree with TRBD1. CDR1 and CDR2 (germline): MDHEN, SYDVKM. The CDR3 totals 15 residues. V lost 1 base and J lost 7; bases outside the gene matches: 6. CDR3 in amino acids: CASSLYDRGGQPQHF. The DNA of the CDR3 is TGTGCCAGCAGTTTATACGACAGGGGTGGACAGCCCCAGCATTTT.

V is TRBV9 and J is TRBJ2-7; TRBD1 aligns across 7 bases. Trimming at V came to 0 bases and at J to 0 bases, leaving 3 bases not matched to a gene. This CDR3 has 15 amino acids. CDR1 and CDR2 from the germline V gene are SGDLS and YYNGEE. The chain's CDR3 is CASSVEGQSSYEQYF. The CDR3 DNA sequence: TGTGCCAGCAGCGTAGAGGGACAGAGCTCCTACGAGCAGTACTTC.

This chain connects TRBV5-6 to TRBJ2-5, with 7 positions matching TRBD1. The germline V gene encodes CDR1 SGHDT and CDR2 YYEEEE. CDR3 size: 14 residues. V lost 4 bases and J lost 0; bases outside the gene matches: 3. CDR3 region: CASSDTGDQETQYF. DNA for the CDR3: TGTGCCAGCAGCGATACAGGGGACCAAGAGACCCAGTACTTC. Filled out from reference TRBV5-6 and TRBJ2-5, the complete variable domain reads DAGVTQSPTHLIKTRGQQVTLRCSPKSGHDTVSWYQQALGQGPQFIFQYYEEEERQRGNFPDRFSGHQFPNYSSELNVNALLLGDSALYLCASSDTGDQETQYFGPGTRLLVL.

DNA for the CDR3: TGTGCCAGCTCCCCCGGGCCTGGGGCTGGGCAAGAGACCCAGTACTTC. It codes for CASSPGPGAGQETQYF. V usage is TRBV5-6 and J usage is TRBJ2-5, with D maybe TRBD1 (5 bases). Germline V lookup: CDR1 SGHDT, CDR2 YYEEEE. V dropped 7 bases and J dropped 2 bases, with 21 bases sitting between them. The CDR3 is 16 residues long.

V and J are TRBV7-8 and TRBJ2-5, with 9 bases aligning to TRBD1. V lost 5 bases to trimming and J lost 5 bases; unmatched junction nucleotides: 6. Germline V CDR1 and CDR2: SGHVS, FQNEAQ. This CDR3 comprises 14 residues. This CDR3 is CASSPDRGGETQYF. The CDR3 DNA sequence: TGTGCCAGCAGCCCCGACAGGGGGGGCGAGACCCAGTACTTC. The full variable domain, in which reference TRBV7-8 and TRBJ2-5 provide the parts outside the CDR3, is GAGVSQSPRYKVAKRGQDVALRCDPISGHVSLFWYQQALGQGPEFLTYFQNEAQLDKSGLPSDRFFAERPEGSVSTLKIQRTQQEDSAVYLCASSPDRGGETQYFGPGTRLLVL.

This CDR3 reads CASSPPWTGRTYEQYF. CDR3 DNA: TGTGCCAGCAGCCCGCCCTGGACAGGGAGGACGTACGAGCAGTACTTC. V usage is TRBV5-5 and J usage is TRBJ2-7, with TRBD1 matching 8 bases. This CDR3 is built from 16 residues. Germline-derived CDR1 and CDR2 are SGHKS and YYEKEE (reference sequence). Germline trimming cut 4 bases from V and 4 bases from J; bases unmatched to any gene: 13. Complete variable domain (other parts from reference TRBV5-5 and TRBJ2-7): DAGVTQSPTHLIKTRGQQVTLRCSPISGHKSVSWYQQVLGQGPQFIFQYYEKEERGRGNFPDRFSARQFPNYSSELNVNALLLGDSALYLCASSPPWTGRTYEQYFGPGTRLTVT.

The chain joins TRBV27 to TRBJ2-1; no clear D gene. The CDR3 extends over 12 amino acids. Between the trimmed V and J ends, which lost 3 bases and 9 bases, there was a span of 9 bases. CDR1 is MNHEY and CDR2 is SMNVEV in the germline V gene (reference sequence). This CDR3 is CASSFYPGEQFF. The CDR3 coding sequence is TGTGCCAGCAGTTTCTACCCAGGTGAGCAGTTCTTC.

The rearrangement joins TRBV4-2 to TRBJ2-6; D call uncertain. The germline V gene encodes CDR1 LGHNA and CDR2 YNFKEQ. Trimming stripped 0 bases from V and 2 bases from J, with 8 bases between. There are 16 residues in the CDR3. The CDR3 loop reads CASSQDRTTGANVLTF. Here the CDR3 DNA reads TGTGCCAGCAGCCAAGATCGAACTACTGGGGCCAACGTCCTGACTTTC.

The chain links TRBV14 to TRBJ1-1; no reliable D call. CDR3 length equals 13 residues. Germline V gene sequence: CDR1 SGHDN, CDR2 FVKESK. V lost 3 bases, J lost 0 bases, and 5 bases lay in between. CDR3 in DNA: TGTGCCAGCAGCCAGAACTTGAACACTGAAGCTTTCTTT. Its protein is CASSQNLNTEAFF.

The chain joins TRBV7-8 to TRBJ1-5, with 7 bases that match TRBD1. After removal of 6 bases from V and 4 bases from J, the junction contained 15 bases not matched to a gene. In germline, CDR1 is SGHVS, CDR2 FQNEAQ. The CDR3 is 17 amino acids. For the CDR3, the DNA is TGTGCCAGCAGTCACTTCTCCCTGGACAGGAGAAATCAGCCCCAGCATTTT. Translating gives CASSHFSLDRRNQPQHF.

The CDR3, as DNA: TGTGCCAGCAGTTTAGTAGGGGCAATGCATACGCAGTATTTT. Amino acid sequence: CASSLVGAMHTQYF. V gene TRBV27 combines with J gene TRBJ2-3; tentatively, D is TRBD1 (5 bases). Germline loops: CDR1 MNHEY, CDR2 SMNVEV (reference sequence). V was pared by 2 bases and J by 7 bases, with 13 bases between. The CDR3 consists of 14 residues.

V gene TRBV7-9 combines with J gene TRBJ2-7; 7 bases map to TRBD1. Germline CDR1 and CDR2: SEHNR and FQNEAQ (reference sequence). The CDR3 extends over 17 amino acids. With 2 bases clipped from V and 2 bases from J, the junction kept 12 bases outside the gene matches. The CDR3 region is CASSLLSGHRGPYEQYF. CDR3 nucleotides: TGTGCCAGCAGCTTACTAAGCGGTCACAGGGGCCCCTACGAGCAGTACTTC.

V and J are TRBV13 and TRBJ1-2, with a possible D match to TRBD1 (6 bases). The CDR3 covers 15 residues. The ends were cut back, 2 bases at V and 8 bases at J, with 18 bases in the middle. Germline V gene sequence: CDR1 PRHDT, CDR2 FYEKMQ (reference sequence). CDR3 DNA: TGTGCCAGCAGCTTAACGTCAGGGGAAAAACACGGCTACACCTTC. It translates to CASSLTSGEKHGYTF. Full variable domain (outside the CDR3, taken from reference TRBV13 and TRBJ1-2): AAGVIQSPRHLIKEKRETATLKCYPIPRHDTVYWYQQGPGQDPQFLISFYEKMQSDKGSIPDRFSAQQFSDYHSELNMSSLELGDSALYFCASSLTSGEKHGYTFGSGTRLTVV.

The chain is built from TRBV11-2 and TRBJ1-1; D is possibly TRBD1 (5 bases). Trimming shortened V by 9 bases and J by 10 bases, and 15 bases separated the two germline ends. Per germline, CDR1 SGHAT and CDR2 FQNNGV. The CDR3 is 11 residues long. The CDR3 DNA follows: TGTGCCAGGTTGGGGGGGGTGGTAGCTTTCTTT. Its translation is CARLGGVVAFF.

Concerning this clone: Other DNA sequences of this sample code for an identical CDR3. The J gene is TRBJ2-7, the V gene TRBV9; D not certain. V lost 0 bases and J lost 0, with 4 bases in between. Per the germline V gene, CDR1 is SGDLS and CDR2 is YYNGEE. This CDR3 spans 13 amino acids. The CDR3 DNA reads TGTGCCAGCAGCGTAGGAGGCTCCTACGAGCAGTACTTC. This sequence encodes CASSVGGSYEQYF. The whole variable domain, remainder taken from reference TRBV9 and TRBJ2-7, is DSGVTQTPKHLITATGQRVTLRCSPRSGDLSVYWYQQSLDQGLQFLIQYYNGEERAKGNILERFSAQQFPDLHSELNLSSLELGDSALYFCASSVGGSYEQYFGPGTRLTVT.